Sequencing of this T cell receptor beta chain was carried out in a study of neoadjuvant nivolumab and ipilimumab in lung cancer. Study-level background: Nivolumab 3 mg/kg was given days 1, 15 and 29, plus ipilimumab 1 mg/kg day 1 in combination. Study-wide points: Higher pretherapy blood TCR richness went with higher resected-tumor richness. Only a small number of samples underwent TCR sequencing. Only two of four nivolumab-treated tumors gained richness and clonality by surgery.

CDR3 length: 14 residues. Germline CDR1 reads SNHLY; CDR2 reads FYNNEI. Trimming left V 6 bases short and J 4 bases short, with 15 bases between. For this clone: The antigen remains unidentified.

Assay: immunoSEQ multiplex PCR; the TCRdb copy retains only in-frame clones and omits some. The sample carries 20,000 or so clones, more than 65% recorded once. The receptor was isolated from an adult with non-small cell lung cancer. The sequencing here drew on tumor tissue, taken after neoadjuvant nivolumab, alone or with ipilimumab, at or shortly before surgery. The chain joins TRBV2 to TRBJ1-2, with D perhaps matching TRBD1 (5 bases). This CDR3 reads CASRREGLSYGYTF. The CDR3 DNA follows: TGTGCCAGCAGGCGGGAGGGGCTCTCCTATGGCTACACCTTC.